The source of this T cell receptor (beta chain) is a study of blood T cells in healthy people across ages (dated by TCRdb to 2014 to 2015). Broadly, across the study: Template switching captured roughly one uniquely barcoded TCR beta cDNA molecule per two T cells in model experiments. Using deep sequencing normalized with unique cDNA molecular identifiers, the study measured how TCR beta repertoire diversity changes with age. The donors were divided into four age groups: young (average around 17 years), middle-aged (about 41), aged (about 62) and long-lived (around 80). Two additional independent replicas of 1 million unique cDNA reads from the same blood draw were analyzed for two donors (one aged 18 to 29 and one aged 80 or older). Points the paper makes about the study in general: Because profiling used bulk unsorted PBMCs, naive and antigen-experienced compartments could not be compared conclusively. Compared with the aged group, the long-lived group had more naive CD4+ T cells, fewer expanded clones and increased TCR diversity, suggesting age selection. Estimates of total diversity based on one million sequenced T cells were considered lower bounds and underestimates. As age increased, observed TCR beta diversity per million T cells dropped in a roughly linear way, and a significant reduction was already evident by age around 41. Because the CMV infection status of the donors was unknown, age-related changes in expanded clonotypes may potentially have been confounded. A strong correlation was found between observed TCR beta diversity and the percentage of naive T cells measured by flow cytometry.

Comment on this clonotype: The antigen it recognizes is unknown. No much larger clonotype is one base removed from it; base qualities were not supplied.

Trimming costs V 2 bases and J 3 bases, and their ends lie 17 bases apart. Taken from the germline V gene, the CDR1 and CDR2 loops are MNHEY and SVGEGT. The CDR3 runs 16 residues from the cysteine to the phenylalanine. Only CDR3 DNA remains: 48 bases, in frame from the first base. The roughly 39 donors, aged roughly 6 to 95 years, were systemically healthy Caucasian individuals from Russia. Each donor gave 9.5 to 10 milliliters of peripheral blood, drawn into EDTA-treated Vacutainer tubes. Ficoll-Paque density-gradient centrifugation was used to isolate PBMCs, with at least 6 million obtained per sample. Trizol reagent was used to extract total RNA from the PBMCs, yielding at least 5.5 micrograms per sample. For every donor, an aliquot of PBMCs went through flow cytometry to measure the percentages of naive CD45RAhigh/CD27high T cells. Library prep was done by 5' RACE. Sequenced on an Illumina HiSeq 2500. The second PCR ran for roughly 7 to 12 cycles and used a J-beta primer mix along with a sample-barcoded 5' primer. Each TCR beta cDNA molecule received a unique molecular identifier from a template-switch 5' adaptor carrying 12 random nucleotides. Each sample yielded at least 3 million CDR3-containing paired-end reads. First-strand cDNA was synthesized from all RNA with the Mint cDNA synthesis kit, primed by a TRBC-specific oligonucleotide. Following uracil-DNA glycosylase treatment, a first 18-cycle PCR with universal primers M1SS and BC2_uni_R was performed on all cDNA. As for the authors' bioinformatics: For normalization, 1 million high-quality reads were randomly selected from each sample, with every read carrying a distinct molecular identifier. Reads sharing molecular identifiers were discarded rather than binned into consensus sequences. MiTCR, with a Q25 quality threshold and the strictest error-elimination algorithm, was used for CDR3 identification, clonotype clustering and error correction. A nonparametric unseen species model with Euler transformation was used to estimate a lower bound on total TCR beta diversity. TCRdb handled the public reads itself, with Q25 trimming in fastp and clone calling in MiXCR, and kept productive beta chains. Here each entry gathers all rows of one CDR3 protein and keeps the most common genes and DNA. The V and J calls reflect TCRdb's pipeline rather than the authors' work. For this sample the table gives 600,000 to 900,000 distinct CDR3 sequences, of which 20% to 30% were detected only once. 3% of the sample is taken by the ten largest.

This sample also belongs to another study, concerning T cells of mothers and their children. That second publication adds: Nine systemically healthy Caucasian individuals served as donors, namely three mothers together with their six children. cDNA synthesis consumed the entire amount of extracted RNA, loaded at 1.5 ug RNA in each 15 ul reaction. In the second PCR, the M1S primer added sample barcodes and 2-4 random nucleotides. Each mother yielded over 8.5 million TCR beta CDR3 reads and each child some 3 million reads. Thymic selection similarly shapes TCR recombination output in related and unrelated pairs, with minor effect from inherited differences. Normalized repertoire overlap was always slightly but never significantly higher in related than unrelated mother-child pairs. No persistent microchimeric T cell clones were found, with a detection sensitivity of approximately 94 clones per million clonotypes. The study used deep NGS to compare TCR beta repertoires of mothers and children, seeking features distinguishing related mother-child pairs from unrelated individuals. Mothers averaged roughly 40 +/- 4 years of age and children averaged about 12 +/- 4 years. After adapter ligation with NEBNext reagents, the libraries were sequenced on Illumina HiSeq 2000 with 100+100 nt paired-end reads. To avoid cross-contamination, the mother libraries and the child libraries were prepared a month apart and sequenced in separate runs. Each donor had between about 450,000 and 2,100,000 distinct TCR beta clonotypes identified. Naive TCR beta clonotypes were estimated from low-frequency clonotypes matched to each donor's FACS-determined naive share, without sorting.

The specimen sequenced was blood. This clonotype originated in a boy aged 5-17 years in good health. The chain employs TRBV6-2 or TRBV6-3 and TRBJ2-7; the D gene is unclear. The encoded CDR3 is CASSYTGLNGGYEQYF. DNA sequence: TGTGCCAGCAGTTACACGGGCCTAAACGGCGGCTACGAGCAGTACTTC.